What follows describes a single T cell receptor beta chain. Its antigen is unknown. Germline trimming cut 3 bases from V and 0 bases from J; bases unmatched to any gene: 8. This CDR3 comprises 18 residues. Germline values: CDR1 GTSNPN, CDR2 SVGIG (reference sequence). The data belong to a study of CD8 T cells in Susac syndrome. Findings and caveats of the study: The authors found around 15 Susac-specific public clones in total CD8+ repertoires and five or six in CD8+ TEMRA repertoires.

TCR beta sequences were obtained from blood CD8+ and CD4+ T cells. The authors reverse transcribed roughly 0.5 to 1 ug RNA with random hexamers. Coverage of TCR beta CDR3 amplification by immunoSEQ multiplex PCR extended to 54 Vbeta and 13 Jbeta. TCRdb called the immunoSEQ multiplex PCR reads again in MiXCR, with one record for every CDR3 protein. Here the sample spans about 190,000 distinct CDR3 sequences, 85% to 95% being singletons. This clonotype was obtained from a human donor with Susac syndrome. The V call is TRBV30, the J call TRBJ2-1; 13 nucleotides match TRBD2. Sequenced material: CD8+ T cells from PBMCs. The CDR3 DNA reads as TGTGCCTGGAGCCGACTAGCGGGGGGCCTAAGCTCCTACAATGAGCAGTTCTTC. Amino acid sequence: CAWSRLAGGLSSYNEQFF.